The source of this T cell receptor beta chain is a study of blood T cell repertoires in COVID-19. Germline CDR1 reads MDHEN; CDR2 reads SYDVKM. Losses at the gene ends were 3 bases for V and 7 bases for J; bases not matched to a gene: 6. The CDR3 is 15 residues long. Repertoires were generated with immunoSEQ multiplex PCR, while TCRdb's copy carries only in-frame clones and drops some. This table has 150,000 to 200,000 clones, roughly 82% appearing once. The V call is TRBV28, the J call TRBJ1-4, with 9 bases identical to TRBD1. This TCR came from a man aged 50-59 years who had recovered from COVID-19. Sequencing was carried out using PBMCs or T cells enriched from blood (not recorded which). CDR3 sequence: CASSFTGGLGEKLFF. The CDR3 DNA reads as TGTGCCAGCAGTTTTACAGGGGGCCTCGGTGAAAAACTGTTTTTT. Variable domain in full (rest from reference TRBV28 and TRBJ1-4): DVKVTQSSRYLVKRTGEKVFLECVQDMDHENMFWYRQDPGLGLRLIYFSYDVKMKEKGDIPEGYSVSREKKERFSLILESASTNQTSMYLCASSFTGGLGEKLFFGSGTQLSVL.